This TCR beta chain is from a study of blood T cell repertoires in COVID-19. Background on the study: From the United States, Italy and Spain came samples of acute and convalescent COVID-19. T cells, B-cell-depleted T cells, or PBMCs provided the cDNA or gDNA that served as material.

The J segment lost 10 bases and the V segment lost 5 bases, leaving 14 bases of the junction unmatched. The germline V gene encodes CDR1 SGHRS and CDR2 YFSETQ. This CDR3 has 16 residues. Per the original data handling: From reference gene primer amplification, estimates of nucleated cell counts were derived. The protocol was immunoSEQ multiplex PCR, while the TCRdb copy is restricted to in-frame clones and leaves out a portion. The DNA gave D and trimming, while V, J and clone size come from that table. The table lists about 310,000 clones, around 87% of them singletons. The TCR was taken from a man aged 18 to 30 with active or convalescent COVID-19. The V and J genes are TRBV5-1 and TRBJ1-6, with 8 bases identical to TRBD1. Material: peripheral blood. CDR3 region: CASSPDRARRESPLHF. The CDR3 DNA reads as TGCGCCAGCAGTCCGGACAGGGCCAGACGCGAGTCACCCCTCCACTTT.